This T cell receptor beta chain was captured by sequencing in a study of blood T cell repertoires in COVID-19. In the study overall: Some COVID-19 samples were acute and others convalescent; all came from the United States, Italy and Spain. In each case, the material was cDNA or gDNA derived from T cells, B-cell-depleted T cells, or PBMCs.

The ends were cut back, 3 bases at V and 2 bases at J, with 13 bases in the middle. The CDR3 has 15 amino acids. Germline V gene lookup returns CDR1 LNHNV and CDR2 YYDKDF (reference sequence). Measured with immunoSEQ multiplex PCR; TCRdb has only the in-frame clones, and not every one. The sample includes more than 85,000 clones, 88% seen only once; the top ten take less than 3.5%. The J gene is TRBJ1-2, the V gene TRBV15; tentative D call: TRBD1 (6 bases). This receptor was obtained from a woman between 45 and 60 years old with acute or convalescent COVID-19. Sequencing input: peripheral blood. The CDR3 sequence: CATSSPWTENYGYTF. The CDR3 DNA follows: TGTGCCACCAGCAGCCCCTGGACAGAAAACTATGGCTACACCTTC.